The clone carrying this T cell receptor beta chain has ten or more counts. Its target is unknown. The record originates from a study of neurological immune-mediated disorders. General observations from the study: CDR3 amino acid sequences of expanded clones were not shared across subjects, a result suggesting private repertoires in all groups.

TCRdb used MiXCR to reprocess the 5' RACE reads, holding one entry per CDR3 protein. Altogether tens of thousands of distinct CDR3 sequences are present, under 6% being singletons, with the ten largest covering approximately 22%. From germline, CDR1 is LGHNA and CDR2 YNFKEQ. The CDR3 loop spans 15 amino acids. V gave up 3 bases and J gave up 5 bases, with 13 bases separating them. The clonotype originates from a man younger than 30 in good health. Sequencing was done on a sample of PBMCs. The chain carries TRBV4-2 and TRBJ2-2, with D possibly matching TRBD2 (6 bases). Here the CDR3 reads CASSHLLGGTGELFF. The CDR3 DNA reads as TGTGCCAGCAGCCACTTACTCGGGGGAACCGGGGAGCTGTTTTTT.